Listed here are 24 T cell receptor beta chains from one sample, sequenced in a study of human thymus T cells. Produced via immunoSEQ multiplex PCR; TCRdb's table is partial and in-frame only. The sample comprises tens of thousands of clones, 90% to 95% of which are singletons, and 5.5% to 7% rests with the top ten. Sequencing was done on a sample of blood. These receptors were taken from a boy under two years old with a congenital heart defect but otherwise immunologically healthy.

The V call is TRBV27, the J call TRBJ2-7; D is possibly TRBD1 (6 bases). From germline, CDR1 is MNHEY and CDR2 SMNVEV (reference sequence). The CDR3 is made up of 12 amino acids. V was trimmed by 4 bases and J by 4 bases, leaving 8 bases between them. CDR3 region: CASSSTGYEQYF. The DNA for the CDR3 is TGTGCCAGCAGTTCAACAGGGTACGAGCAGTACTTC.

V gene TRBV7-2 combines with J gene TRBJ2-5; possibly TRBD2 for D (5 bases). The ends were cut back, 6 bases at V and 6 bases at J, with 17 bases in the middle. The CDR3 covers 14 residues. CDR1 and CDR2 (germline): SGHTA, FQGNSA. The CDR3 region is CASSFGPSRQTQYF. The CDR3 coding sequence is TGTGCCAGCAGTTTCGGACCTAGCAGGCAGACCCAGTACTTC.

This chain uses TRBV6-4 with TRBJ2-5; TRBD2 aligns across 7 bases. The CDR3 loop spans 12 amino acids. The V and J ends lost 7 bases and 2 bases, in that order; junction bases with no gene match: 1. The germline CDR1 and CDR2 sequences are MRHNA and SNTAGT. The CDR3 DNA reads as TGTGCCAGCACACTAGCGCAAGAGACCCAGTACTTC. Amino acid sequence: CASTLAQETQYF.

This clone was seen only once. V gene TRBV6-6 combines with J gene TRBJ2-2, with D uncertain. CDR1 and CDR2 from the germline V gene are MNHNY and SVGAGI (reference sequence). The V end lost 0 bases, the J end lost 4 bases, and 9 bases lay between the germline ends. CDR3 size: 15 residues. The CDR3 region has the DNA TGTGCCAGCAGTTACTCGGCACAAATCACCGGGGAGCTGTTTTTT. Its translation is CASSYSAQITGELFF.

This chain joins TRBV28 and TRBJ2-5; a possible D gene is TRBD2 (5 bases). The CDR3 spans 13 residues. Germline values: CDR1 MDHEN, CDR2 SYDVKM. The V end lost 5 bases, the J end lost 5 bases, and 12 bases lay between the germline ends. Here the CDR3 reads CASSGEGAETQYF. The CDR3 DNA reads TGTGCCAGCAGTGGAGAGGGCGCGGAGACCCAGTACTTC.

The chain recombines TRBV6-5 with TRBJ2-5; D assignment may be TRBD1 or TRBD2 (6 bases each). TRBJ2-7 explains the end of the DNA better; the J call may be wrong. Germline values: CDR1 MNHEY, CDR2 SVGAGI. CDR3 length: 14 amino acids. CDR3 DNA: TGTGCCAGCAGCAGGACGGGGGCCTCCTACGAGCAGTACTTC. It translates to CASSRTGASYEQYF.

V is TRBV5-1 and J is TRBJ2-7; 7 bases match TRBD2. Per the germline V gene, CDR1 is SGHRS and CDR2 is YFSETQ. CDR3 length equals 15 residues. The trim removed 0 bases at V and 3 bases at J, leaving 6 bases unmatched. CDR3 residues: CASSLGWRELYEQYF. DNA of the CDR3: TGCGCCAGCAGCTTGGGATGGCGGGAGCTCTACGAGCAGTACTTC.

The V and J genes are TRBV7-9 and TRBJ2-3, with D unclear. In germline, CDR1 is SEHNR, CDR2 FQNEAQ (reference sequence). The CDR3 extends over 16 amino acids. Deletions cut 3 bases from V and 0 bases from J, with 13 bases between. CDR3 sequence (DNA): TGTGCCAGCAGCTTTCCCGACGGTACTAGCACAGATACGCAGTATTTT. Its translation is CASSFPDGTSTDTQYF.

The rearrangement uses TRBV9 and TRBJ1-3, with a possible D match to TRBD1 (5 bases). V lost 3 bases and J 1 base, leaving 14 bases between the germline ends. CDR3 length: 16 residues. The germline gives CDR1 SGDLS, CDR2 YYNGEE. The CDR3 DNA reads as TGTGCCAGCAGCGCTCGGGGCCGATCATCTGGAAACACCATATATTTT. This gives the protein CASSARGRSSGNTIYF.

The chain carries TRBV7-2 and TRBJ2-2; D ambiguous. The CDR3 extends over 14 amino acids. Germline CDR1 reads SGHTA; CDR2 reads FQGNSA. The V end was cut by 1 base, the J end by 4 bases, with 7 bases between. In DNA form, the CDR3 reads TGTGCCAGCAGCTTAGAGGCCCGCACCGGGGAGCTGTTTTTT. It translates to CASSLEARTGELFF.

V usage is TRBV5-1 and J usage is TRBJ1-3; D is uncertain. Germline lookup yields CDR1 SGHRS and CDR2 YFSETQ. The CDR3 length is 15 residues. The V gene lost 0 bases and the J gene lost 1 base, with 8 bases spanning the gap. The CDR3 DNA is TGCGCCAGCAGCTTGGGGTTAGGATCTGGAAACACCATATATTTT. It is translated as CASSLGLGSGNTIYF. Combining the CDR3 with reference TRBV5-1 and TRBJ1-3 gives the whole variable domain KAGVTQTPRYLIKTRGQQVTLSCSPISGHRSVSWYQQTPGQGLQFLFEYFSETQRNKGNFPGRFSGRQFSNSRSEMNVSTLELGDSALYLCASSLGLGSGNTIYFGEGSWLTVV.

The gene calls are TRBV11-2 and TRBJ2-7, with unresolved D. Between the trimmed V and J ends, which lost 3 bases and 3 bases, there was a span of 9 bases. The V gene's germline CDR1 is SGHAT and CDR2 FQNNGV. The CDR3 has 13 amino acids. The CDR3 spells CASSFEAGYEQYF. For the CDR3, the DNA is TGTGCCAGCAGCTTCGAGGCCGGCTACGAGCAGTACTTC.

This chain joins TRBV2 and TRBJ1-1; D is ambiguous. Trimming removed 3 bases at V and 9 bases at J, with 11 bases between. This CDR3 has 12 amino acids. The germline V gene has CDR1 SNHLY and CDR2 FYNNEI. The CDR3 here is CASSEAKAKAFF. CDR3 DNA sequence: TGTGCCAGCAGTGAGGCGAAGGCTAAAGCTTTCTTT.

This rearrangement joins TRBV27 to TRBJ2-1; possible D gene TRBD2, 6 bases. This CDR3 is built from 13 residues. Trimming pared 5 bases from V and 10 bases from J, leaving 15 bases between. The germline gives CDR1 MNHEY, CDR2 SMNVEV (reference sequence). CDR3 protein: CASSPGLASEQFF. The CDR3 DNA follows: TGTGCCAGCAGTCCGGGACTGGCTTCGGAGCAGTTCTTC.

The chain carries TRBV5-1 and TRBJ2-6, with no clear D. The V end was cut by 0 bases, the J end by 0 bases, with 4 bases between. CDR3 length: 15 amino acids. The germline V gene encodes CDR1 SGHRS and CDR2 YFSETQ. DNA of the CDR3: TGCGCCAGCAGCTTGGACAACTCTGGGGCCAACGTCCTGACTTTC. As protein: CASSLDNSGANVLTF.

This rearrangement joins TRBV18 to TRBJ2-1, with 12 bases that match TRBD1. The CDR3 covers 16 residues. From germline, CDR1 is KGHSH and CDR2 LQKENI. J was trimmed by 8 bases and V by 2 bases; bases with no gene match: 7. The CDR3 DNA reads as TGTGCCAGCTCACCAGCGGAGGGGACAGGGGGCGATGAGCAGTTCTTC. Translation gives CASSPAEGTGGDEQFF.

The chain is built from TRBV28 and TRBJ2-1, with 7 positions matching TRBD2. Germline CDR1 is MDHEN and CDR2 is SYDVKM. This CDR3 region has 13 residues. Trimming removed 10 bases from V and 6 bases from J; junction bases left unmatched: 9. This CDR3 is CATGLDGGNEQFF. The CDR3 bases are TGTGCCACCGGACTAGACGGCGGCAATGAGCAGTTCTTC.

The chain is built from TRBV28 and TRBJ1-2; D gene ambiguous. V lost 7 bases and J lost 7, with 13 bases in between. The CDR3 totals 12 residues. The germline V gene has CDR1 MDHEN and CDR2 SYDVKM. CDR3 nucleotides: TGTGCCAGCAATCGTCAGTCGGGTGGCTACACCTTC. It codes for CASNRQSGGYTF.

The chain uses TRBV5-6 and TRBJ2-3; D is possibly TRBD2 (6 bases). Trimming pared 2 bases from V and 0 bases from J, leaving 10 bases between. The CDR3 length is 15 residues. CDR1 and CDR2 (germline): SGHDT, YYEEEE. The CDR3 DNA reads TGTGCCAGCAGCTTAGCGAGCGGGAGCACAGATACGCAGTATTTT. It translates to CASSLASGSTDTQYF. Looking up the rest from reference TRBV5-6 and TRBJ2-3 gives the full variable domain: DAGVTQSPTHLIKTRGQQVTLRCSPKSGHDTVSWYQQALGQGPQFIFQYYEEEERQRGNFPDRFSGHQFPNYSSELNVNALLLGDSALYLCASSLASGSTDTQYFGPGTRLTVL.

J is TRBJ2-1 and V is TRBV6-5; D is ambiguous. There are 13 residues in the CDR3. Germline lookup yields CDR1 MNHEY and CDR2 SVGAGI. The V end lost 2 bases, the J end lost 6 bases, and 8 bases lay between the germline ends. The CDR3 loop is CASSYGSPNEQFF. The CDR3 region has the DNA TGTGCCAGCAGTTACGGTAGCCCCAATGAGCAGTTCTTC.

This chain uses TRBV6-5 with TRBJ2-7; D assignment may be TRBD1 or TRBD2 (5 bases each). The length of the CDR3 is 16 residues. Per the germline V gene, CDR1 is MNHEY and CDR2 is SVGAGI. V gave up 2 bases and J gave up 3 bases, with 17 bases separating them. CDR3 nucleotide sequence: TGTGCCAGCAGTTACCAGTCCGGGACGGGCCTCTACGAGCAGTACTTC. Protein product: CASSYQSGTGLYEQYF.

V and J are TRBV6-1 and TRBJ1-2; D is unclear. Germline V gene data show CDR1 as MNHNS and CDR2 as SASEGT. This CDR3 region has 15 residues. With 0 bases removed from V and 8 bases from J, the gap between germline ends came to 16 bases. The CDR3 region is CASSEALFVGEGYTF. CDR3 sequence (DNA): TGTGCCAGCAGTGAAGCCCTCTTCGTCGGCGAAGGCTACACCTTC.

The chain has TRBV27 and TRBJ1-4; perhaps TRBD1 as D (6 bases). This CDR3 comprises 20 residues. V was shortened by 6 bases and J by 4 bases, with 30 bases between the two germline ends. Germline CDR1 and CDR2: MNHEY and SMNVEV (reference sequence). The DNA for the CDR3 is TGTGCCAGCAGCCCTTCCCTTACGGTAATCGGGGACATCCTTAATGAAAAACTGTTTTTT. It translates to CASSPSLTVIGDILNEKLFF.

The genes are TRBV29-1 and TRBJ2-7, with 7 bases fitting TRBD1. The CDR3 loop spans 15 amino acids. Germline CDR1 SQVTM, CDR2 ANQGSEA. V shed 6 bases and J 4 bases; nucleotides not matched to a gene: 15. The CDR3 here is CSVDEYRRDRYEQYF. The DNA for the CDR3 is TGCAGCGTAGATGAATATAGACGGGACAGATACGAGCAGTACTTC.